The 29 T cell receptor beta chains in this list originate from one sample, sequenced in a study of T cell responses to AZD1222 COVID-19 vaccine. Using immunoSEQ multiplex PCR, the repertoire was profiled, and TCRdb retains in-frame clones only, with some absent. Of roughly 190,000 clones listed, about nine tenths are singletons. Sample: peripheral blood, taken 28 days after the second AZD1222 dose. The receptor set was obtained from an adult who received the AZD1222 COVID-19 vaccine.

The chain has TRBV19 and TRBJ1-5, with 8 nucleotides matching TRBD1. CDR3 size: 14 residues. After removal of 6 bases from V and 5 bases from J, the junction contained 6 bases not matched to a gene. Germline-derived CDR1 and CDR2 are LNHDA and SQIVND (reference sequence). CDR3 sequence: CASRMTGVYQPQHF. In DNA, the CDR3 is TGTGCCAGTAGGATGACAGGGGTTTATCAGCCCCAGCATTTT.

This clone has only one observation. The rearrangement joins TRBV7-9 to TRBJ2-1; 11 positions agree with TRBD2. This CDR3 spans 17 amino acids. Germline V CDR1 and CDR2: SEHNR, FQNEAQ (reference sequence). Germline trimming cut 0 bases from V and 8 bases from J; bases unmatched to any gene: 9. The DNA of the CDR3 is TGTGCCAGCAGCTTAGCGAGCCTAGCGGGGGGCCGGGATGAGCAGTTCTTC. Translated, it gives CASSLASLAGGRDEQFF.

This chain links TRBV11-2 with TRBJ1-1; no clear D gene. This CDR3 is 15 amino acids long. CDR1 is SGHAT, CDR2 FQNNGV, per germline. V was clipped by 6 bases and J by 0 bases, with 14 bases between them. CDR3: CASSPLQLMNTEAFF. CDR3 nucleotide sequence: TGTGCCAGCAGTCCCTTACAGCTCATGAACACTGAAGCTTTCTTT.

This clone appeared once. V usage is TRBV9 and J usage is TRBJ2-2; TRBD1 might be the D (6 bases). The CDR3 spans 18 residues. Trimming took off 3 bases at V and 1 base at J, with 19 bases between the two ends. CDR1 is SGDLS, CDR2 YYNGEE, per germline. This CDR3 is CASSGAGARALNTGELFF. The CDR3 region has the DNA TGTGCCAGCAGCGGGGCAGGGGCCCGCGCTTTGAACACCGGGGAGCTGTTTTTT.

The V gene is TRBV19, the J gene TRBJ2-1; D possibly corresponds to TRBD2 (5 bases). The V and J ends lost 1 base and 8 bases respectively, with 15 bases between them. Looked up from germline, CDR1 is LNHDA and CDR2 is SQIVND (reference sequence). This CDR3 contains 15 residues. CDR3 region: CASSIGSGGGYEQFF. CDR3 bases: TGTGCCAGTAGTATAGGGAGCGGTGGTGGATATGAGCAGTTCTTC.

The rearrangement links TRBV18 to TRBJ1-2, with 8 nucleotides matching TRBD1. The V segment lost 2 bases and the J segment 5 bases; nucleotides outside the gene matches: 10. The CDR3 consists of 16 residues. From germline, CDR1 is KGHSH and CDR2 LQKENI. In DNA form, the CDR3 reads TGTGCCAGCTCACCAACCTCCGGGACAGGACCTTATGGCTACACCTTC. Protein product: CASSPTSGTGPYGYTF. The entire variable domain, with the rest obtained from reference TRBV18 and TRBJ1-2, is as follows: NAGVMQNPRHLVRRRGQEARLRCSPMKGHSHVYWYRQLPEEGLKFMVYLQKENIIDESGMPKERFSAEFPKEGPSILRIQQVVRGDSAAYFCASSPTSGTGPYGYTFGSGTRLTVV.

The DNA of the CDR3 is TGTGCCAGCAGCTTGGGGATGAGGGGCGGGGAGCAGTTCTTC. Amino acid sequence: CASSLGMRGGEQFF. The V call is TRBV7-3, the J call TRBJ2-1; D possibly matches TRBD1 or TRBD2 (5 bases each). CDR1 and CDR2 from the germline V gene are SGHTA and FQGTGA. This CDR3 has 14 amino acids. V lost 3 bases and J lost 10, with 16 bases in between.

The rearrangement links TRBV9 to TRBJ2-2; 7 bases are shared with TRBD1. The germline gives CDR1 SGDLS, CDR2 YYNGEE. Trimming cost V 4 bases and J 5 bases; bases outside gene matches: 8. This CDR3 is 15 amino acids long. The CDR3 DNA reads as TGTGCCAGCAGCCCCCGAGACAGGGTGACCGGGGAGCTGTTTTTT. It specifies CASSPRDRVTGELFF. Full variable domain (rest looked up from reference TRBV9 and TRBJ2-2): DSGVTQTPKHLITATGQRVTLRCSPRSGDLSVYWYQQSLDQGLQFLIQYYNGEERAKGNILERFSAQQFPDLHSELNLSSLELGDSALYFCASSPRDRVTGELFFGEGSRLTVL.

The gene calls are TRBV19 and TRBJ2-5; perhaps TRBD2 as D (5 bases). V was shortened by 11 bases and J by 5 bases, with 24 bases between the two germline ends. CDR1 is LNHDA and CDR2 is SQIVND in the germline V gene (reference sequence). The CDR3 is made up of 15 amino acids. CDR3 sequence: CASSRAPHGRETQYF. CDR3 DNA: TGTGCCTCCTCGAGGGCACCCCACGGTAGGGAGACCCAGTACTTC.

CDR3 sequence (DNA): TGTGCCAGCAGCCCTACTAGCATCCTCGCCGGGGAGCTGTTTTTT. Its translation: CASSPTSILAGELFF. The V gene is TRBV5-5, the J gene TRBJ2-2, with TRBD2 as a possible D gene (6 bases). CDR3 length equals 15 residues. Germline lookup yields CDR1 SGHKS and CDR2 YYEKEE (reference sequence). Between the trimmed V and J ends, which lost 4 bases and 6 bases, there was a span of 16 bases.

A few counts support this clone. The chain recombines TRBV27 with TRBJ2-1, with unresolved D. The CDR3 has 12 amino acids. In germline, CDR1 is MNHEY, CDR2 SMNVEV (reference sequence). The ends were cut back, 3 bases at V and 6 bases at J, with 6 bases in the middle. The CDR3 loop is CASSFGTNEQFF. The CDR3 bases are TGTGCCAGCAGTTTCGGTACCAATGAGCAGTTCTTC.

The chain employs TRBV5-1 and TRBJ2-7; unclear D gene. From germline, CDR1 is SGHRS and CDR2 YFSETQ. V was shortened by 3 bases and J by 0 bases, with 13 bases between the two germline ends. This CDR3 region has 15 residues. CDR3: CASSWDIRSSYEQYF. CDR3 nucleotide sequence: TGCGCCAGCAGCTGGGATATCAGGAGCTCCTACGAGCAGTACTTC.

This clone was seen only once. This chain joins TRBV19 and TRBJ1-1; D is perhaps TRBD1 (6 bases). Germline CDR1 and CDR2: LNHDA and SQIVND (reference sequence). The CDR3 sequence is 13 residues long. The V end lost 8 bases, the J end lost 5 bases, and 15 bases lay between the germline ends. As DNA, the CDR3 is TGTGCCAGTGGGACACCTTCGGGGACTGAAGCTTTCTTT. Amino acids: CASGTPSGTEAFF.

V gene TRBV4-1 combines with J gene TRBJ1-2; unclear D gene. This CDR3 contains 13 residues. V lost 3 bases to trimming and J lost 4 bases, with 9 bases between them. CDR1 is MGHRA and CDR2 is YSYEKL in the germline V gene. The CDR3, as DNA: TGCGCCAGCAGCCAGCTGGGCGGCTATGGCTACACCTTC. Protein sequence: CASSQLGGYGYTF.

This clone was recorded only once. The CDR3 DNA reads TGCAGCGTTGTTTCGGGAGGGGTTCGAAATGAGCAGTTCTTC. This codes for CSVVSGGVRNEQFF. This chain connects TRBV29-1 to TRBJ2-1, with 8 positions matching TRBD2. V trimming: 4 bases; J trimming: 7 bases; junction bases outside the gene matches: 9. The CDR3 length is 14 residues. CDR1 is SQVTM and CDR2 is ANQGSEA in the germline V gene.

The chain employs TRBV6-1 and TRBJ1-4; D gene ambiguous. This CDR3 has 16 amino acids. Germline assignment: CDR1 MNHNS and CDR2 SASEGT. V was clipped by 3 bases and J by 3 bases, with 14 bases between them. For the CDR3, the DNA is TGTGCCAGCAGTGATCGTGTCAGAGACTCTAATGAAAAACTGTTTTTT. As protein: CASSDRVRDSNEKLFF.

The chain links TRBV30 to TRBJ2-7, with D possibly matching TRBD2 (5 bases). CDR1 and CDR2 (germline): GTSNPN, SVGIG (reference sequence). V lost 6 bases and J 2 bases, leaving 11 bases between the germline ends. This CDR3 contains 12 residues. Here the CDR3 DNA reads TGTGCCTGCGGGGAGCTAACCTACGAGCAGTACTTC. This codes for CACGELTYEQYF.

The rearrangement joins TRBV9 to TRBJ1-1; 8 nucleotides agree with TRBD1. J gave up 5 bases and V 4 bases, and 4 bases lay outside the gene matches. The CDR3 runs to 13 residues. Germline CDR1 reads SGDLS; CDR2 reads YYNGEE. The CDR3: CASSLRQGTEAFF. The CDR3 DNA is TGTGCCAGCAGCCTCCGACAGGGGACTGAAGCTTTCTTT.

V is TRBV6-2 or TRBV6-3 and J is TRBJ1-2; D gene uncertain. The V gene's germline CDR1 is MNHEY and CDR2 SVGEGT. The CDR3 runs 14 residues. Trimming stripped 0 bases from V and 11 bases from J, with 16 bases between. CDR3 region: CASSYSTGQRPYTF. In DNA, the CDR3 is TGTGCCAGCAGTTACTCGACGGGCCAGAGACCTTACACCTTC.

The chain carries TRBV6-5 and TRBJ1-2, with 8 bases fitting TRBD1. The CDR3 loop spans 14 amino acids. V lost 5 bases to trimming and J lost 5 bases; unmatched junction nucleotides: 7. Germline CDR1 MNHEY, CDR2 SVGAGI. This CDR3 is CASSTQGAGYGYTF. For the CDR3, the DNA is TGTGCCAGCAGTACTCAGGGGGCAGGGTATGGCTACACCTTC.

The J gene is TRBJ1-2, the V gene TRBV18; unclear D gene. From germline, CDR1 is KGHSH and CDR2 LQKENI. V was trimmed by 6 bases and J by 7 bases, leaving 12 bases between them. This CDR3 has 12 amino acids. CDR3 in DNA: TGTGCCAGCTCCCCCACCGGGTTTGGCTACACCTTC. It encodes CASSPTGFGYTF.

This chain connects TRBV27 to TRBJ2-4; TRBD1 is a possible D gene (6 bases). Trimming cost V 8 bases and J 7 bases, with 18 bases left between them. The CDR3 covers 14 residues. Per the germline V gene, CDR1 is MNHEY and CDR2 is SMNVEV (reference sequence). DNA of the CDR3: TGTGCCAGCTCCTCCTCGGGTAGGGGGAACATTCAGTACTTC. This encodes CASSSSGRGNIQYF.

The V call is TRBV7-2, the J call TRBJ2-1, with D perhaps matching TRBD1 or TRBD2 (5 bases each). This CDR3 spans 16 amino acids. The ends were cut back, 1 base at V and 2 bases at J, with 12 bases in the middle. CDR1 is SGHTA, CDR2 FQGNSA, per germline. The chain's CDR3 is CASSLDPGTTYNEQFF. DNA of the CDR3: TGTGCCAGCAGCTTAGATCCCGGGACGACCTACAATGAGCAGTTCTTC. Full variable domain (remainder filled in from reference TRBV7-2 and TRBJ2-1): GAGVSQSPSNKVTEKGKDVELRCDPISGHTALYWYRQSLGQGLEFLIYFQGNSAPDKSGLPSDRFSAERTGGSVSTLTIQRTQQEDSAVYLCASSLDPGTTYNEQFFGPGTRLTVL.

V gene TRBV6-5 combines with J gene TRBJ2-7, with D possibly matching TRBD2 (5 bases). Between the trimmed V and J ends, which lost 7 bases and 3 bases, there was a span of 13 bases. From germline, CDR1 is MNHEY and CDR2 SVGAGI. The CDR3 totals 13 residues. DNA of the CDR3: TGTGCCAGCAAGATTCTAGCTGGCTACGAGCAGTACTTC. This codes for CASKILAGYEQYF.

The chain is built from TRBV5-6 and TRBJ1-4; no reliable D call. CDR3 length: 14 residues. The V gene lost 5 bases and the J gene lost 5 bases, with 13 bases spanning the gap. Per the germline V gene, CDR1 is SGHDT and CDR2 is YYEEEE. The CDR3 protein is CASREAGGNEKLFF. CDR3 in DNA: TGTGCCAGCAGGGAAGCAGGAGGGAATGAAAAACTGTTTTTT.

The chain uses TRBV6-8 and TRBJ1-2, with 10 bases fitting TRBD1. There are 15 residues in the CDR3. The trim removed 8 bases at V and 13 bases at J, leaving 19 bases unmatched. Germline-derived CDR1 and CDR2 are MNHGY and SAAAGT. The CDR3 here is CASGRNLGDRGICTF. DNA of the CDR3: TGTGCCAGCGGTCGAAACTTGGGGGACAGGGGAATTTGCACCTTC.

Here the CDR3 DNA reads TGTGCCAGCAGTTACAGGGGGGGAGGTCCTAACTATGGCTACACCTTC. Translation: CASSYRGGGPNYGYTF. The rearrangement joins TRBV6-5 to TRBJ1-2; D is perhaps TRBD1 (6 bases). V dropped 2 bases and J dropped 0 bases, with 13 bases sitting between them. This CDR3 is built from 16 residues. Germline V gene data show CDR1 as MNHEY and CDR2 as SVGAGI.

This chain links TRBV4-3 with TRBJ1-4; D is uncertain. With 0 bases removed from V and 7 bases from J, the gap between germline ends came to 12 bases. Germline V gene lookup returns CDR1 LGHNA and CDR2 YSLEER. The CDR3 is 15 residues long. The CDR3 sequence: CASSQDRKGGEKLFF. The CDR3 nucleotides read TGCGCCAGCAGCCAAGATAGGAAGGGTGGTGAAAAACTGTTTTTT.

The rearrangement links TRBV10-1 to TRBJ1-6, with a tentative D call TRBD1 (5 bases). The CDR3 sequence is 14 residues long. The V gene lost 5 bases and the J gene lost 12 bases, with 17 bases spanning the gap. Germline assignment: CDR1 WNHNN and CDR2 SYGVQD (reference sequence). CDR3 in amino acids: CASSYQGERKPLHF. CDR3 in DNA: TGCGCCAGCAGTTACCAGGGTGAACGAAAACCCCTCCACTTT.